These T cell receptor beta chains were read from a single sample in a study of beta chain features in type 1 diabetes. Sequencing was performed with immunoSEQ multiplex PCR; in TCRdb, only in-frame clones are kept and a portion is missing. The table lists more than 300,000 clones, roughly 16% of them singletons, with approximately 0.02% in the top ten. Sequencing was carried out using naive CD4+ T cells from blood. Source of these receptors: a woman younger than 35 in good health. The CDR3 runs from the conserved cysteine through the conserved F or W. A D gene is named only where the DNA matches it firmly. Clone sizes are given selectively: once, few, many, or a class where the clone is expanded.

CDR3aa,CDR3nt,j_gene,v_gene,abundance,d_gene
CASSLGTSAYQETQYF,TGCGCCAGCAGCTTGGGGACTAGCGCGTACCAAGAGACCCAGTACTTC,TRBJ2-5,TRBV5-1,few,TRBD2
CAFLGTSGNVGPYNEQFF,TGTGCCTTTTTAGGGACTAGCGGGAACGTTGGACCTTACAATGAGCAGTTCTTC,TRBJ2-1,TRBV30,few,TRBD2
CASSFPSGRADTQYF,TGTGCCAGCAGCTTCCCTAGCGGGAGAGCAGATACGCAGTATTTT,TRBJ2-3,TRBV7-8,.,TRBD2
CASSRITGTGGEDTQYF,TGTGCCAGCAGTCGAATTACCGGGACAGGGGGAGAAGATACGCAGTATTTT,TRBJ2-3,TRBV13,.,TRBD1
CASSPRQGAGYGYTF,TGTGCCAGCTCACCGCGGCAGGGGGCAGGCTATGGCTACACCTTC,TRBJ1-2,TRBV18,.,TRBD1
CASKWTGGNEQFF,TGTGCCAGCAAGTGGACAGGGGGGAATGAGCAGTTCTTC,TRBJ2-1,TRBV6-1,few,TRBD1
CATGRAGVVYEQYF,TGTGCCACCGGAAGGGCAGGGGTTGTCTACGAGCAGTACTTC,TRBJ2-7,TRBV6-5,.,.
CASSLAAGVGTDEQYF,TGTGCCAGCAGCTTAGCGGCAGGGGTAGGCACCGACGAGCAGTACTTC,TRBJ2-7,TRBV7-9,.,.
CASIPGGTSSYNEQFF,TGCGCCAGTATCCCGGGCGGGACGTCCTCCTACAATGAGCAGTTCTTC,TRBJ2-1,TRBV2,few,.
CASSFDRAGQPQHF,TGTGCCAGTAGTTTCGACAGGGCAGGGCAGCCCCAGCATTTT,TRBJ1-5,TRBV19,.,TRBD1
CASQSPGRSSYEQYF,TGTGCCAGCCAATCCCCCGGCAGGTCCTCCTACGAGCAGTACTTC,TRBJ2-7,TRBV27,few,.
CASSDPRLAGSNEQFF,TGTGCCAGCAGTGACCCCCGGCTAGCGGGATCCAATGAGCAGTTCTTC,TRBJ2-1,TRBV2,few,TRBD2
CASSYDRQSSNEQFF,TGTGCCAGCAGTTACGACAGGCAGAGCAGCAATGAGCAGTTCTTC,TRBJ2-1,TRBV6-5,few,.
CASSPGLATYNEQFF,TGTGCCAGCTCACCAGGACTAGCGACCTACAATGAGCAGTTCTTC,TRBJ2-1,TRBV18,.,TRBD2
CAWSVNVAEPPRF,TGTGCCTGGAGTGTAAATGTCGCGGAACCGCCACGCTTC,TRBJ2-7,TRBV30,once,.
CASSSGGQPQHF,TGTGCCAGCAGCTCAGGAGGACAGCCCCAGCATTTT,TRBJ1-5,TRBV7-2,.,.
CASSLGTGRNTQYF,TGTGCCAGCAGCTTGGGGACAGGGAGGAATACGCAGTATTTT,TRBJ2-3,TRBV7-9,few,TRBD1
CASSYVAGAYEQYF,TGTGCCAGCAGCTACGTAGCGGGAGCCTACGAGCAGTACTTC,TRBJ2-7,TRBV5-6,few,TRBD2
CASSQVPRSGANVLTF,TGCGCCAGCAGCCAAGTGCCGCGCTCTGGGGCCAACGTCCTGACTTTC,TRBJ2-6,TRBV4-1,.,.
CASSIPLMNTEAFF,TGTGCCAGTAGTATCCCACTAATGAACACTGAAGCTTTCTTT,TRBJ1-1,TRBV19,.,.
CASKRGLARYEQYF,TGTGCCTCTAAGAGGGGACTAGCGCGCTACGAGCAGTACTTC,TRBJ2-7,TRBV6-5,few,TRBD2
CASSQEAPPTNYEQYF,TGTGCCAGCAGCCAAGAGGCCCCACCAACTAACTACGAGCAGTACTTC,TRBJ2-7,TRBV14,.,.
CASSERGRGLHF,TGTGCCAGCAGTGAACGAGGGCGGGGGCTGCATTTT,TRBJ1-5,TRBV2,.,.
CASKTGPSTDTQYF,TGTGCCAGCAAGACAGGTCCTTCCACAGATACGCAGTATTTT,TRBJ2-3,TRBV19,.,.
CAWIEGVGAGELFF,TGTGCCTGGATAGAGGGAGTTGGAGCCGGGGAGCTGTTTTTT,TRBJ2-2,TRBV30,few,.